This is a list of T cell receptor beta chains from one sample in a study of cytomegalovirus exposure and HLA in healthy donors. Generated by immunoSEQ multiplex PCR, the TCRdb table keeps only in-frame clones and is missing some. The sample yields more than 80,000 clones, around three quarters seen once. The sample comprised PBMCs. The receptor set was obtained from a woman aged 50 to 60 in good health and CMV-seropositive. Both conserved end residues are part of each CDR3. The D gene is left open where the match is weak. Only part of the rows carry a size: once, few, many, or a class if the clone is expanded.

clone_size,d_call,v_call,j_call,cdr3_aa,cdr3_nt
few,-,TRBV7-9,TRBJ2-3,CASSKWALSTDTQYF,TGTGCCAGCAGCAAATGGGCCCTAAGCACAGATACGCAGTATTTT
-,TRBD2,TRBV19,TRBJ2-3,CASSITSASGGAGTTDTQYF,TGTGCCAGTAGTATAACCTCCGCTAGCGGGGGGGCCGGAACCACAGATACGCAGTATTTT
-,TRBD1,TRBV5-4,TRBJ2-7,CASSAPGTAYEQYF,TGTGCCAGCAGCGCCCCAGGGACAGCCTACGAGCAGTACTTC
-,TRBD1,TRBV5-4,TRBJ1-4,CASSQGQGVKSNEKLFF,TGTGCCAGCAGCCAAGGACAGGGGGTTAAATCTAATGAAAAACTGTTTTTT
-,TRBD1,TRBV27,TRBJ2-7,CASSLLLGQGSYEQYF,TGTGCCAGCAGCCTCCTTTTGGGACAGGGGTCCTACGAGCAGTACTTC
-,TRBD2,TRBV4-2,TRBJ2-1,CASSQFIGTSGRVSEQFF,TGTGCCAGCAGCCAGTTTATTGGGACTAGCGGGAGGGTTAGTGAGCAGTTCTTC
-,TRBD1,TRBV28,TRBJ2-6,CAASDRVGSGANVLTF,TGTGCCGCCTCGGACAGGGTGGGTTCTGGGGCCAACGTCCTGACTTTC
-,-,TRBV5-1,TRBJ1-1,CASSPVDSRTGTEAFF,TGCGCCAGCAGCCCCGTGGACAGTCGTACTGGGACTGAAGCTTTCTTT
-,-,TRBV5-4,TRBJ1-4,CASSSGGVNEKLFF,TGTGCCAGCAGCTCTGGGGGGGTCAATGAAAAACTGTTTTTT
few,-,TRBV4-1,TRBJ1-4,CASSPPEATNEKLFF,TGCGCCAGCAGCCCTCCAGAGGCAACTAATGAAAAACTGTTTTTT
-,TRBD1,TRBV7-9,TRBJ2-7,CASSWDRGVVRF,TGTGCCAGCAGCTGGGACAGGGGGGTCGTTCGTTTC
-,TRBD1,TRBV7-6,TRBJ2-3,CASSSDRRSTDTQYF,TGTGCCAGCAGCTCGGACAGGCGTAGCACAGATACGCAGTATTTT
-,-,TRBV28,TRBJ1-1,CASSPMNTEAFF,TGTGCCAGCAGCCCTATGAACACTGAAGCTTTCTTT
-,TRBD1,TRBV28,TRBJ2-3,CASSSPGQGFQTYTDTQYF,TGTGCCAGCAGTTCACCGGGACAGGGATTTCAAACTTACACAGATACGCAGTATTTT
-,TRBD1,TRBV10-3,TRBJ1-1,CAIRTSTGPGDTEAFF,TGTGCCATCCGGACTTCGACAGGGCCGGGGGACACTGAAGCTTTCTTT
-,TRBD1,TRBV18,TRBJ2-7,CASSPQQGSYEQYF,TGTGCCAGCTCACCACAACAGGGGTCCTACGAGCAGTACTTC
-,-,TRBV5-6,TRBJ1-5,CASSFMSSVRNQPQHF,TGTGCCAGCAGCTTCATGAGCAGCGTACGAAATCAGCCCCAGCATTTT
-,TRBD2,TRBV4-1,TRBJ2-3,CASSQPRGLAGGDTQYF,TGCGCCAGCAGCCAGCCGCGGGGACTAGCGGGGGGAGATACGCAGTATTTT
few,TRBD2,TRBV6-5,TRBJ2-1,CASSYPGAGGRNEQFF,TGTGCCAGCAGTTACCCCGGCGCCGGGGGGAGGAATGAGCAGTTCTTC
-,-,TRBV30,TRBJ2-4,CAWSRHSGATVNIQYF,TGTGCCTGGAGTAGACACTCTGGGGCAACGGTAAACATTCAGTACTTC
-,-,TRBV19,TRBJ2-5,CASSMSVYQETQYF,TGTGCCAGTAGTATGTCCGTCTACCAAGAGACCCAGTACTTC
once,-,TRBV10-3,TRBJ2-5,CAISGGPPPTQYF,TGTGCCATCAGTGGCGGCCCCCCACCCACCCAGTACTTC
-,-,TRBV28,TRBJ2-5,CASSFPGQETQYF,TGTGCCAGCAGTTTTCCGGGGCAAGAGACCCAGTACTTC
few,-,TRBV7-8,TRBJ1-5,CASSFRMGSGQPQHF,TGTGCCAGCAGCTTTAGGATGGGCTCTGGTCAGCCCCAGCATTTT
-,TRBD1,TRBV9,TRBJ1-2,CASSSPQTGYGYTF,TGTGCCAGCAGCAGCCCTCAGACAGGGTATGGCTACACCTTC
-,TRBD2,TRBV18,TRBJ2-1,CASSASGDHSYNEQFF,TGTGCCAGCTCAGCTAGCGGGGACCACTCCTACAATGAGCAGTTCTTC
-,TRBD1,TRBV2,TRBJ1-2,CASRDRGYGYTF,TGTGCCAGCCGGGACAGGGGATATGGCTACACCTTC
-,-,TRBV6-5,TRBJ2-5,CASSSFRDSGETQYF,TGTGCCAGCAGTTCCTTCCGGGACTCCGGAGAGACCCAGTACTTC
-,TRBD1,TRBV9,TRBJ2-7,CASSVGDRVAYEQYF,TGTGCCAGCAGCGTAGGAGACAGGGTAGCCTACGAGCAGTACTTC
-,-,TRBV5-1,TRBJ2-2,CASSLDNYSGELFF,TGCGCCAGCAGCTTAGACAATTATAGCGGGGAGCTGTTTTTT
once,TRBD2,TRBV19,TRBJ2-1,CASSIGGGAYNEQFF,TGTGCCAGTAGTATAGGCGGGGGGGCTTACAATGAGCAGTTCTTC
-,TRBD1,TRBV6-6,TRBJ1-6,CASRAQGLGNSPLHF,TGTGCCAGCAGAGCACAGGGGTTGGGAAATTCACCCCTCCACTTT
once,TRBD1,TRBV7-3,TRBJ1-1,CASSFQGQGTEAFF,TGTGCCAGCAGCTTTCAGGGACAGGGGACTGAAGCTTTCTTT
-,-,TRBV12-2,TRBJ1-5,CASRLADAPLGTVPYSNQPQHF,TGTGCAAGTCGCTTAGCGGACGCCCCACTCGGGACAGTACCCTATAGCAATCAGCCCCAGCATTTT
-,-,TRBV9,TRBJ1-1,CASSSRQSSNTEAFF,TGTGCCAGCAGCAGCCGACAGTCGTCGAACACTGAAGCTTTCTTT
-,-,TRBV5-1,TRBJ2-3,CASSLGGGGTDTQYF,TGCGCCAGCAGCTTGGGGGGGGGCGGCACAGATACGCAGTATTTT
few,TRBD1,TRBV27,TRBJ1-5,CASSLLGTGDVLGNQPQHF,TGTGCCAGCAGTTTATTGGGGACAGGGGACGTCCTGGGCAATCAGCCCCAGCATTTT
-,-,TRBV5-1,TRBJ2-1,CASSPLTGNEQFF,TGCGCCAGCAGCCCGTTAACAGGGAACGAGCAGTTCTTC
-,TRBD2,TRBV4-2,TRBJ2-7,CASSQDASGEQYF,TGTGCCAGCAGCCAAGATGCTAGCGGGGAGCAGTACTTC
-,-,TRBV5-1,TRBJ1-2,CASNPYGGYGYTF,TGCGCCAGCAACCCTTACGGGGGCTATGGCTACACCTTC
-,TRBD1,TRBV19,TRBJ1-2,CASSSPGQLFYGYTF,TGTGCCAGTAGTTCACCGGGACAGCTCTTCTATGGCTACACCTTC
-,TRBD2,TRBV29-1,TRBJ2-7,CSVRGGAKQYF,TGCAGCGTTCGGGGAGGGGCCAAGCAGTACTTC
-,TRBD2,TRBV28,TRBJ2-4,CASSLTSAKNIQYF,TGTGCCAGCAGTTTGACTAGCGCCAAAAACATTCAGTACTTC
-,-,TRBV7-9,TRBJ2-5,CASSLRAGLIRETQYF,TGTGCCAGCAGCTTACGGGCGGGACTCATCAGGGAGACCCAGTACTTC
-,-,TRBV10-1,TRBJ1-6,CASQQYNSPLHF,TGCGCCAGCCAACAGTATAATTCACCCCTCCACTTT
-,-,TRBV28,TRBJ1-5,CASRPSDRHQPQHF,TGTGCCAGCAGACCTTCTGACAGACATCAGCCCCAGCATTTT
-,-,TRBV5-1,TRBJ1-1,CASREGATRPMNTEASF,TGCGCCAGCAGGGAAGGGGCCACGAGACCTATGAACACTGAAGCTTCCTTT
-,-,TRBV6-4,TRBJ1-1,CASSVKHMNTEAFF,TGTGCCAGCAGTGTCAAACACATGAACACTGAAGCTTTCTTT
few,-,TRBV5-1,TRBJ1-4,CASSLWQDNEKLFF,TGCGCCAGCAGCTTATGGCAGGATAATGAAAAACTGTTTTTT
-,-,TRBV5-5,TRBJ2-5,CASSLMLATQETQYF,TGTGCCAGCAGCTTGATGTTGGCAACACAAGAGACCCAGTACTTC